This T cell receptor beta chain was identified during a study of cytomegalovirus exposure and HLA in healthy donors. 13 Jbeta primers and 60 Vbeta primers were used for the PCR. The assay was immunoSEQ multiplex PCR, and TCRdb's table has in-frame clones only and misses some. Of 95,000 to 150,000 clones in the sample, about two thirds are singletons; the top ten hold about 4%. CDR1 and CDR2 (germline): LNHDA, SQIVND (reference sequence). The CDR3 extends over 13 amino acids. With 4 bases removed from V and 4 bases from J, the gap between germline ends came to 10 bases. The chain links TRBV19 to TRBJ1-1; unclear D gene. This TCR derives from a man younger than 45 in good health and CMV-seronegative. The sequenced sample consisted of PBMCs. CDR3 bases: TGTGCCAGTAGTACAACTCTCGGCACTGAAGCTTTCTTT. As protein: CASSTTLGTEAFF. The entire variable domain, with the rest obtained from reference TRBV19 and TRBJ1-1, is as follows: DGGITQSPKYLFRKEGQNVTLSCEQNLNHDAMYWYRQDPGQGLRLIYYSQIVNDFQKGDIAEGYSVSREKKESFPLTVTSAQKNPTAFYLCASSTTLGTEAFFGQGTRLTVV.